The 2 T cell receptor beta chains given below trace back to one sample, sequenced in a study of early T cells in non-severe SARS-CoV-2 infection. Using its own MiXCR run on the 5' RACE reads, TCRdb lists one record per CDR3 protein. The sample comprises roughly 75,000 distinct CDR3 sequences, about 17% of which are singletons, and approximately 2.6% rests with the top ten. Sequenced sample: whole blood. These receptors came from an adult who was a healthcare worker with PCR-confirmed SARS-CoV-2 infection or an uninfected control (not recorded which).

This clonotype showed up just a few times. The chain uses TRBV6-5 and TRBJ2-1; no clear D. Trimming left V 0 bases short and J 7 bases short, with 10 bases between. This CDR3 is built from 14 residues. CDR1 MNHEY and CDR2 SVGAGI come from the germline V gene. CDR3 region: CASSYSPALNEQFF. For the CDR3, the DNA is TGTGCCAGCAGTTACTCCCCTGCACTTAATGAGCAGTTCTTC.

This clonotype was seen a handful of times. The genes are TRBV5-1 and TRBJ2-7, with unresolved D. The CDR3 spans 12 residues. Trimming pared 1 base from V and 3 bases from J, leaving 5 bases between. Germline CDR1 and CDR2: SGHRS and YFSETQ. The DNA of the CDR3 is TGCGCCAGCAGCTTGAACAGCTACGAGCAGTACTTC. This sequence encodes CASSLNSYEQYF.